These 9 T cell receptor beta chains came from one sample sequenced in a study of spatial heterogeneity in lung cancer. Their specific antigens are unknown. The study, taken as a whole, reports: The study found that expanded intratumoral alpha and beta TCR counts tracked tumor mutation counts.

Via MiXCR, TCRdb re-called the 5' RACE reads, giving one row per CDR3 protein. Of about 100,000 distinct CDR3 sequences detected, 4% to 4.5% appear once; the ten largest clones hold around 20%. Time point: sample taken at primary tumor resection. Sequencing was performed on lung tumor tissue, taken at surgery. The receptors stem from a male donor with early-stage non-small cell lung cancer.

This clonotype was seen more than once but under ten times. This rearrangement joins TRBV27 to TRBJ2-3, with TRBD2 matching over 8 bases. Trimming removed 5 bases from V and 4 bases from J; junction bases left unmatched: 8. The germline gives CDR1 MNHEY, CDR2 SMNVEV (reference sequence). There are 15 residues in the CDR3. The CDR3 sequence: CASSTSGVGADTQYF. The DNA for the CDR3 is TGTGCCAGCAGTACTAGCGGAGTGGGGGCAGATACGCAGTATTTT.

CDR3 sequence: CSARDLNNEQFF. The CDR3 coding sequence is TGCAGTGCTAGAGATCTGAACAATGAGCAGTTCTTC. The chain links TRBV20-1 to TRBJ2-1, with no clear D. CDR3 length: 12 amino acids. The germline V and J ends were trimmed by 0 bases and 5 bases, with 5 bases remaining between them. Germline CDR1 and CDR2: DFQATT and SNEGSKA (reference sequence).

This clonotype was detected only a few times. The rearrangement uses TRBV7-6 and TRBJ2-7; D possibly matches TRBD1 or TRBD2 (5 bases each). The CDR3 consists of 14 residues. CDR1 and CDR2 from the germline V gene are SGHVS and FNYEAQ. Trimming pared 4 bases from V and 8 bases from J, leaving 18 bases between. CDR3 DNA sequence: TGTGCCAGCAGCTCCTCGGGGCTTGCCCTCAAGCAGTACTTC. This encodes CASSSSGLALKQYF.

The rearrangement joins TRBV7-2 to TRBJ2-3; 10 bases line up with TRBD2. Germline lookup yields CDR1 SGHTA and CDR2 FQGNSA. After removal of 3 bases from V and 4 bases from J, the junction contained 4 bases not matched to a gene. The CDR3 length is 15 residues. The CDR3 protein is CASSFLAGVSDTQYF. DNA of the CDR3: TGTGCCAGCAGCTTCCTAGCGGGAGTGTCAGATACGCAGTATTTT.

This clonotype has at least ten counts. The chain recombines TRBV28 with TRBJ2-2; a possible D gene is TRBD1 (6 bases). The V end lost 7 bases, the J end lost 4 bases, and 16 bases lay between the germline ends. Germline CDR1 is MDHEN and CDR2 is SYDVKM. The CDR3 is 15 amino acids. The DNA of the CDR3 is TGTGCCAGCACCCCCCGGACAGATGGCACCGGGGAGCTGTTTTTT. Amino acids: CASTPRTDGTGELFF.

This clonotype was recorded many times. V usage is TRBV11-2 and J usage is TRBJ1-5; TRBD1 aligns across 10 bases. Germline V CDR1 and CDR2: SGHAT, FQNNGV. The CDR3 runs to 15 residues. Unmatched junction bases numbered 1, after V lost 1 base and J lost 4 bases. CDR3 nucleotides: TGTGCCAGCAGCTTAGGGACAGGGGGGAATCAGCCCCAGCATTTT. Amino acid sequence: CASSLGTGGNQPQHF.

The sample holds many counts of this clonotype. V gene TRBV9 combines with J gene TRBJ2-3, with 14 bases that match TRBD2. The CDR3 extends over 19 amino acids. V lost 0 bases, J lost 6 bases, and 12 bases stayed unmatched. Per germline, CDR1 SGDLS and CDR2 YYNGEE. The CDR3 nucleotides read TGTGCCAGCAGCGTAGCCCCTCACCGGACTAGCGGGAGGATGGATACGCAGTATTTT. Its translation: CASSVAPHRTSGRMDTQYF. Looking up the rest from reference TRBV9 and TRBJ2-3 gives the full variable domain: DSGVTQTPKHLITATGQRVTLRCSPRSGDLSVYWYQQSLDQGLQFLIQYYNGEERAKGNILERFSAQQFPDLHSELNLSSLELGDSALYFCASSVAPHRTSGRMDTQYFGPGTRLTVL.

This clonotype was picked up many times. The chain joins TRBV6-6 to TRBJ1-5; 9 positions match TRBD1. Trimming at V came to 6 bases and at J to 0 bases, leaving 0 bases not matched to a gene. Germline CDR1 is MNHNY and CDR2 is SVGAGI (reference sequence). This CDR3 region has 14 residues. The CDR3 sequence: CASRGQGSNQPQHF. The CDR3 DNA reads as TGTGCCAGCAGGGGACAGGGTAGCAATCAGCCCCAGCATTTT.

This clonotype was detected ten times or more. The V gene is TRBV10-1, the J gene TRBJ2-1; D gene uncertain. Trimming pared 4 bases from V and 5 bases from J, leaving 9 bases between. The V gene's germline CDR1 is WNHNN and CDR2 SYGVQD (reference sequence). CDR3 length equals 13 residues. CDR3 sequence: CASSGRRDNEQFF. The CDR3 DNA reads as TGCGCCAGCAGTGGAAGGCGAGACAATGAGCAGTTCTTC.